This T cell receptor beta chain was sequenced during a study of a mutant IDH1 vaccine in newly diagnosed glioma (TCRdb year 2021). Study-wide context: Eight vaccinations were administered to patients in weeks 1, 3, 5, 7, 11, 15, 19 and 23, corresponding to visits V03 through V10. Vaccination was initiated 4-6 weeks after radiotherapy alone, or concurrently with temozolomide cycles in the chemotherapy-containing groups. Of the approximately 35 treated patients, approximately 60% were male and about 40% were female, and a mean age of 40.4 years was recorded. Before enrollment, patients had received standard therapy of radiotherapy alone, temozolomide alone, or radiochemotherapy with temozolomide; most received the combination. Peripheral blood was collected at six visits: V03 (baseline), V05, V07, V10, V12 and V13. Longitudinal TCRB deep sequencing was done for 25 treated patients, wherever samples were available for exploratory analyses.

General conclusions and limits of the study: Immune responses induced by the vaccine were seen in around 93% of patients across multiple MHC alleles. Pseudoprogression appeared unrelated to alterations in the top peripheral T cell clonotypes detected by TCRB sequencing. Selection of PBMC samples for TCRB deep sequencing was based on availability. It was noted by the authors that analyses of patient blood samples could not be reproduced owing to sample limitations.

The cysteine opens and the phenylalanine closes a CDR3 of 15 amino acids. Only the CDR3 region is kept as DNA, spanning 45 bases read in frame from base 1. Via the germline V gene, CDR1 is MDHEN and CDR2 SYDVKM. The germline V and J ends show losses of 4 bases and 3 bases respectively, and no gene match explains 6 bases of the junction. Reading the label with the study, this specimen's time point is: week 5, during vaccination. A 20-mer mutant IDH1 peptide at 300 micrograms in Montanide made up each vaccine dose, which was injected subcutaneously together with topical imiquimod. Newly diagnosed WHO grade 3 or 4 IDH1-mutant astrocytomas showing loss of nuclear ATRX were present in the donors. The samples were drawn from NOA16, a multicentre, single-arm, open-label phase I trial in Germany that tested a mutant IDH1 peptide vaccine in humans for the first time. Genomic DNA for TCRB sequencing was extracted from EDTA blood using the DNeasy Blood and Tissue Kit.

Libraries were made using the immunoSEQ multiplex PCR assay. Following the manufacturer's protocol, the hsTCRB Kit was used to amplify rearranged TCR beta chain sequences. Sequencing of TCRB libraries was carried out on an Illumina MiSeq. As for the original processing: The kit vendor's proprietary platform handled demultiplexing, trimming and gene mapping. Entries here come from immuneACCESS through TCRdb and include only in-frame sequences with V and J called. Some clones fail to appear in such tables; in the studies checked, an unresolved V gene covers under half of the shortfall, and the cause of the remainder is unknown. That table is the source of V, J and clone size, and D and trimming were worked out from the DNA. A total of around 28,000 clones appear in this sample, roughly 90% of them only once. The ten largest account for about a fifth of the sample. Of note for this clone: Its antigen is unknown. No much larger clone is present one base from it, and per-base qualities are unavailable.

Sequencing used PBMCs, obtained from a glioma patient whose treatment included an IDH1 peptide vaccine. The sequence joins TRBV28 to TRBJ2-1; 7 bases in between match TRBD2. The sequence was collected from a man between 18 and 35 years old with glioma. Here the CDR3 is given as CASSWSGGGYNEQFF. The base sequence is TGTGCCAGCAGTTGGTCGGGGGGAGGCTACAATGAGCAGTTCTTC.